A single sample gave rise to the 20 T cell receptor beta chains below, sequenced in a study of shared clonotypes between healthy human individuals (TCRdb year 2020). The library was generated by the immunoSEQ multiplex PCR assay. Drawn from immuneACCESS, this table holds only the in-frame rearrangements with V and J called that TCRdb kept. Clones are partly lost; checked studies trace under half to an unresolved V gene and leave the rest unexplained. This sample has about 2.1 million clones in its table, and roughly 91% of those were observed once. Of the sample, around 1.7% falls within the top ten clones. CD8 naive samples consisted of CD45RO-negative cells that were positively selected for CCR7, yielding a CD45RA+CCR7+ population without TemRA cells. The sample consisted of naive CD8+ T cells from PBMCs. The cell subset or site label here, explained by the study, means: CD45RA+CCR7+. Receptor source: a man between 18 and 29 years old in good health. Some clones in this sample may be carry-over from other donors' samples.

The chain joins TRBV27 to TRBJ2-2; 13 bases line up with TRBD2. J was trimmed by 0 bases and V by 2 bases; bases with no gene match: 12. The CDR3 has 21 amino acids. The V gene's germline CDR1 is MNHEY and CDR2 SMNVEV (reference sequence). The CDR3 coding sequence is TGTGCCAGCAGTTTAAGCCGAATGGGACTAGCGGGGACCCCGAACACCGGGGAGCTGTTTTTT. Protein: CASSLSRMGLAGTPNTGELFF.

J is TRBJ2-7 and V is TRBV7-6; D might be TRBD2 (6 bases). The CDR3 has 14 residues. V lost 8 bases and J lost 2, with 16 bases in between. The germline gives CDR1 SGHVS, CDR2 FNYEAQ. CDR3 loop: CASAAGRGTYEQYF. CDR3 DNA sequence: TGTGCCAGCGCCGCGGGACGGGGAACCTACGAGCAGTACTTC.

The chain carries TRBV13 and TRBJ2-7; 7 positions match TRBD2. The CDR3 sequence is 15 residues long. Trimming took 3 bases from V and 7 from J; bases not matched to a gene: 12. Germline values: CDR1 PRHDT, CDR2 FYEKMQ (reference sequence). CDR3 residues: CASSFHSGNFVEQYF. As DNA, the CDR3 is TGTGCCAGCAGCTTCCACAGCGGGAATTTTGTTGAGCAGTACTTC.

This chain connects TRBV29-1 to TRBJ1-1; possibly TRBD1 for D (6 bases). The CDR3 extends over 14 amino acids. V dropped 3 bases and J dropped 3 bases, with 14 bases sitting between them. The germline CDR1 and CDR2 sequences are SQVTM and ANQGSEA. CDR3 amino acids: CSVEAREGDTEAFF. CDR3 bases: TGCAGCGTTGAGGCTCGGGAGGGGGACACTGAAGCTTTCTTT.

V usage is TRBV2 and J usage is TRBJ1-1; TRBD1 is a possible D gene (5 bases). In germline, CDR1 is SNHLY, CDR2 FYNNEI. V lost 4 bases to trimming and J lost 1 base, with 16 bases between them. This CDR3 region has 16 residues. DNA of the CDR3: TGTGCCAGCAGTGGCTTGGGACCCGGCGGGAACACTGAAGCTTTCTTT. The encoded protein is CASSGLGPGGNTEAFF.

J is TRBJ2-1 and V is TRBV11-1; maybe TRBD2 (6 bases). V was shortened by 1 base and J by 2 bases, with 12 bases between the two germline ends. The germline V gene has CDR1 SGHAT and CDR2 FQDESV (reference sequence). This CDR3 has 16 amino acids. For the CDR3, the DNA is TGTGCCAGCAGCTTAGATCGGGGACTGACCTACAATGAGCAGTTCTTC. Translated, it gives CASSLDRGLTYNEQFF.

The V call is TRBV7-9, the J call TRBJ2-7; D gene uncertain. The V end lost 8 bases, the J end lost 4 bases, and 12 bases lay between the germline ends. The CDR3 sequence is 12 residues long. Germline assignment: CDR1 SEHNR and CDR2 FQNEAQ (reference sequence). CDR3 coding DNA: TGTGCCAGCGGGGTTTGGGGTTACGAGCAGTACTTC. Its protein is CASGVWGYEQYF.

The J gene is TRBJ2-3, the V gene TRBV10-3; D is unclear. The CDR3 runs to 14 residues. The V gene's germline CDR1 is ENHRY and CDR2 SYGVKD. V gave up 5 bases and J gave up 2 bases, with 11 bases separating them. The CDR3 here is CAISSPRVTDTQYF. For the CDR3, the DNA is TGTGCCATCAGTTCGCCCAGAGTCACAGATACGCAGTATTTT.

The chain combines TRBV5-6 with TRBJ2-7, with D unclear. CDR3 length equals 13 residues. Germline lookup yields CDR1 SGHDT and CDR2 YYEEEE. V was trimmed by 2 bases and J by 1 base, leaving 7 bases between them. This CDR3 reads CASSFVTSYEQYF. CDR3 DNA: TGTGCCAGCAGCTTCGTGACTTCCTACGAGCAGTACTTC.

For the CDR3, the DNA is TGCGCCAGCAGCTCGGGACAGGTCACAGATACGCAGTATTTT. Protein product: CASSSGQVTDTQYF. The V and J genes are TRBV5-1 and TRBJ2-3; 8 nucleotides align to TRBD1. CDR3 size: 14 residues. Trimming cost V 3 bases and J 2 bases; bases outside gene matches: 2. Germline CDR1 and CDR2: SGHRS and YFSETQ.

The chain combines TRBV7-9 with TRBJ2-1; 7 bases fit TRBD2. Trimming at V came to 11 bases and at J to 5 bases, leaving 15 bases not matched to a gene. The CDR3 has 15 residues. The germline gives CDR1 SEHNR, CDR2 FQNEAQ (reference sequence). CDR3 in amino acids: CAAPQLAGVHNEQFF. Written as DNA, the CDR3 is TGTGCCGCCCCCCAGCTGGCGGGAGTGCACAATGAGCAGTTCTTC. Drawing the rest from reference TRBV7-9 and TRBJ2-1, the complete variable domain is DTGVSQNPRHKITKRGQNVTFRCDPISEHNRLYWYRQTLGQGPEFLTYFQNEAQLEKSRLLSDRFSAERPKGSFSTLEIQRTEQGDSAMYLCAAPQLAGVHNEQFFGPGTRLTVL.

In this sample, this clone turned up once. The rearrangement joins TRBV5-1 to TRBJ1-2; D is unresolved. Germline V lookup: CDR1 SGHRS, CDR2 YFSETQ. CDR3 length: 14 residues. Between the trimmed V and J ends, which lost 3 bases and 2 bases, there was a span of 11 bases. DNA for the CDR3: TGCGCCAGCAGCTCAGATGGATCGAACTATGGCTACACCTTC. Residues: CASSSDGSNYGYTF.

The genes are TRBV4-1 and TRBJ1-5, with TRBD1 as a possible D gene (6 bases). Germline V gene lookup returns CDR1 MGHRA and CDR2 YSYEKL. CDR3 length equals 13 residues. Trimming stripped 4 bases from V and 10 bases from J, with 14 bases between. The CDR3: CASSPIGGGPQHF. The CDR3 nucleotides read TGCGCCAGCAGCCCTATAGGGGGGGGACCCCAGCATTTT.

This clone was counted only a few times. The chain recombines TRBV25-1 with TRBJ1-2, with 9 positions matching TRBD1. V was clipped by 4 bases and J by 4 bases; unmatched bases: 10. CDR3 size: 16 residues. Germline CDR1 reads MGHDK; CDR2 reads SYGVNS. CDR3: CASSAGTGKVRYGYTF. The CDR3 DNA follows: TGTGCCAGCAGTGCGGGGACAGGGAAAGTGCGCTATGGCTACACCTTC.

This chain uses TRBV5-4 with TRBJ2-7; 10 nucleotides align to TRBD1. The CDR3 is made up of 15 amino acids. In germline, CDR1 is SGHNT, CDR2 YYREEE (reference sequence). After removal of 1 base from V and 5 bases from J, the junction contained 6 bases not matched to a gene. The CDR3 spells CASSLRTGGINEQYF. CDR3 DNA sequence: TGTGCCAGCAGCTTGCGGACAGGGGGAATAAACGAGCAGTACTTC.

The chain couples TRBV28 to TRBJ2-1; D possibly corresponds to TRBD2 (5 bases). This CDR3 has 12 residues. V lost 5 bases to trimming and J lost 8 bases, with 10 bases between them. Germline lookup yields CDR1 MDHEN and CDR2 SYDVKM. CDR3 residues: CASSMTTDEQFF. The CDR3 nucleotides are TGTGCCAGCAGTATGACTACTGATGAGCAGTTCTTC.

The V and J genes are TRBV12-5 and TRBJ1-2; 10 bases line up with TRBD1. The germline V gene encodes CDR1 LGHNT and CDR2 FRNRAP. The CDR3 covers 14 residues. V trimming: 6 bases; J trimming: 3 bases; junction bases outside the gene matches: 4. Here the CDR3 DNA reads TGTGCTAGTGGGGGAGGGACAGGGGACTATGGCTACACCTTC. It specifies CASGGGTGDYGYTF.

The J gene is TRBJ1-2, the V gene TRBV30; D unclear. CDR1 is GTSNPN and CDR2 is SVGIG in the germline V gene (reference sequence). The CDR3 is 12 residues long. The V gene lost 1 base and the J gene lost 4 bases, with 7 bases spanning the gap. The CDR3 DNA reads TGTGCCTGGAGTGGACGGACCTATGGCTACACCTTC. Translated: CAWSGRTYGYTF.

The chain couples TRBV7-3 to TRBJ2-3, with D perhaps matching TRBD2 (7 bases). CDR1 and CDR2 from the germline V gene are SGHTA and FQGTGA. Trimming took 5 bases from V and 5 from J, leaving 23 bases between them. CDR3 size: 17 residues. CDR3 DNA: TGTGCCAGCAGCCCCTTCAAGGGGGAGGGGTTGAGAGATACGCAGTATTTT. It is translated as CASSPFKGEGLRDTQYF.

V is TRBV14 and J is TRBJ2-3; no firm D call. Germline V gene lookup returns CDR1 SGHDN and CDR2 FVKESK. The CDR3 is 13 amino acids. The V and J ends lost 0 bases and 3 bases respectively, with 4 bases between them. CDR3 sequence (DNA): TGTGCCAGCAGCCAAGATTTGACAGATACGCAGTATTTT. It codes for CASSQDLTDTQYF. Filled out from reference TRBV14 and TRBJ2-3, the complete variable domain reads EAGVTQFPSHSVIEKGQTVTLRCDPISGHDNLYWYRRVMGKEIKFLLHFVKESKQDESGMPNNRFLAERTGGTYSTLKVQPAELEDSGVYFCASSQDLTDTQYFGPGTRLTVL.